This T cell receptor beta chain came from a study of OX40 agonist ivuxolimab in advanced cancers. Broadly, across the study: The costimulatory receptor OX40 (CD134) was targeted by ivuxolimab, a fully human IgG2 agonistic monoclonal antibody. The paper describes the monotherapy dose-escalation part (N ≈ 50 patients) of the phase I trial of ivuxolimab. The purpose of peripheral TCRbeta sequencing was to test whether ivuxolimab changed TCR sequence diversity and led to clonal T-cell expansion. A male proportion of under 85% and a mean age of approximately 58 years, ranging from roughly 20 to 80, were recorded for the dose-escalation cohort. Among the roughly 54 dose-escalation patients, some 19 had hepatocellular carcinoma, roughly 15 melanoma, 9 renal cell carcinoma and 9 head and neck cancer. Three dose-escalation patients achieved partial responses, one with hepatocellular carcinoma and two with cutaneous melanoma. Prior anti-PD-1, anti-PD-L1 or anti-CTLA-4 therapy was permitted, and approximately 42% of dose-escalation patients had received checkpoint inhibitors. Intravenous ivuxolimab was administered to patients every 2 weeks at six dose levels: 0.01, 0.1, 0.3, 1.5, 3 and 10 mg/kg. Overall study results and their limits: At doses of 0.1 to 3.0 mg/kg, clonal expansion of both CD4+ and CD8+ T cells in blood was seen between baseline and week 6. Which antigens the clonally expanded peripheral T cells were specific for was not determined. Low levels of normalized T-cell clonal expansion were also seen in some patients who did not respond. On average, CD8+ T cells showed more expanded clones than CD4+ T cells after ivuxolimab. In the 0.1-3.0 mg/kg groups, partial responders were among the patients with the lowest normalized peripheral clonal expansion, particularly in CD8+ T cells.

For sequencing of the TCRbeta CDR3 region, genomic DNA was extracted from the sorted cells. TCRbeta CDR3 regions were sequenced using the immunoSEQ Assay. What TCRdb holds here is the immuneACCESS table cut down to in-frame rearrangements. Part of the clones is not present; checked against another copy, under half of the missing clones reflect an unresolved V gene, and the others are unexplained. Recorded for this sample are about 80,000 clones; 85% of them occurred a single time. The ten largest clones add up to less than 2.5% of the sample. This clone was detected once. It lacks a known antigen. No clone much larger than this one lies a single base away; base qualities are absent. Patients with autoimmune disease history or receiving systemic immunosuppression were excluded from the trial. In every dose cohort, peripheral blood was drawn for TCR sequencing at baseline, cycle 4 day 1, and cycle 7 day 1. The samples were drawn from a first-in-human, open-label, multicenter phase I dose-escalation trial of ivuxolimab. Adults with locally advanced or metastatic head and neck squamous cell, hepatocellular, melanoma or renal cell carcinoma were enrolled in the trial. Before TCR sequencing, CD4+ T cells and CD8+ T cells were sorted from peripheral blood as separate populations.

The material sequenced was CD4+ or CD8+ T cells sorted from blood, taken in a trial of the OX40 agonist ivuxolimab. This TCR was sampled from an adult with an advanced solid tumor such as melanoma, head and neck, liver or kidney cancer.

The CDR3 corresponds to CASRAQGFGGEQFF. The sequenced DNA is TGTGCCAGCAGGGCACAGGGGTTCGGGGGTGAGCAGTTCTTC. This chain is built from TRBV11-2 and TRBJ2-1, with a tentative D gene TRBD1 over 7 matching bases. The germline V gene specifies SGHAT as CDR1 and FQNNGV as CDR2. The CDR3 spans 14 residues, from the cysteine through the phenylalanine. Left in the record is the CDR3 DNA by itself, 42 bases read in frame from the first base. The junction shows trimming of 6 bases on V and 9 bases on J, plus 18 bases between the germline ends.